Each of the 24 T cell receptor beta chains below was sequenced from the same sample in a study of blood T cell repertoires in COVID-19. Sequencing was performed with immunoSEQ multiplex PCR; in TCRdb, only in-frame clones are kept and a portion is missing. The data show more than 45,000 clones, 80% to 85% seen once. Sequencing used peripheral blood. The receptors stem from a man aged 80 or over with COVID-19, enrolled during active disease.

This clone was seen a few times. This chain connects TRBV7-8 to TRBJ1-2; 7 bases match TRBD1. Germline values: CDR1 SGHVS, CDR2 FQNEAQ. Trimming took 3 bases from V and 5 from J; bases not matched to a gene: 3. This CDR3 has 13 residues. The CDR3, as DNA: TGTGCCAGCAGCTTCACAGGGGTTTATGGCTACACCTTC. It translates to CASSFTGVYGYTF.

The V gene is TRBV18, the J gene TRBJ2-3, with D possibly being TRBD1 (6 bases). The CDR3 is 14 residues long. The germline V and J ends were trimmed by 3 bases and 3 bases, with 10 bases remaining between them. Germline values: CDR1 KGHSH, CDR2 LQKENI. CDR3 amino acids: CASSPGQTTDTQYF. As DNA, the CDR3 is TGTGCCAGCTCACCGGGACAAACGACAGATACGCAGTATTTT.

This chain connects TRBV6-2 or TRBV6-3 to TRBJ1-1; D might be TRBD1 (6 bases). CDR1 MNHEY and CDR2 SVGEGT come from the germline V gene. V shed 6 bases and J shed 6 bases, with 20 bases lying between them. This CDR3 region has 15 residues. CDR3 residues: CASSLRKGVFAEAFF. The DNA of the CDR3 is TGTGCCAGCAGCCTCAGGAAGGGGGTCTTCGCTGAAGCTTTCTTT.

The gene calls are TRBV6-4 and TRBJ1-1, with D possibly TRBD1 on 5 matching bases. CDR1 is MRHNA and CDR2 is SNTAGT in the germline V gene. V was cut by 8 bases and J by 2 bases, with 15 bases left in between. The CDR3 is made up of 14 amino acids. CDR3 sequence (DNA): TGTGCCAGCCGCAATGGAGGGGCAAACACTGAAGCTTTCTTT. It codes for CASRNGGANTEAFF.

V gene TRBV28 combines with J gene TRBJ2-3; 7 nucleotides line up with TRBD1. V lost 5 bases and J lost 1; bases outside the gene matches: 6. Per the germline V gene, CDR1 is MDHEN and CDR2 is SYDVKM. The CDR3 loop spans 15 amino acids. The CDR3 sequence: CASSPRGMGTDTQYF. The DNA for the CDR3 is TGTGCCAGCAGTCCCAGGGGGATGGGCACAGATACGCAGTATTTT.

This chain joins TRBV6-5 and TRBJ1-2, with TRBD1 identical over 7 bases. Germline CDR1 reads MNHEY; CDR2 reads SVGAGI. This CDR3 spans 16 amino acids. Trimming at V came to 2 bases and at J to 4 bases, leaving 10 bases not matched to a gene. The CDR3 region is CASSYGGQELGYGYTF. CDR3 sequence (DNA): TGTGCCAGCAGTTACGGCGGACAGGAGCTGGGCTATGGCTACACCTTC.

This chain connects TRBV10-2 to TRBJ1-1; TRBD1 might be the D (6 bases). The CDR3 is 14 amino acids. CDR1 and CDR2 (germline): WSHSY, SAAADI. The V end was cut by 8 bases, the J end by 1 base, with 14 bases between. The CDR3 spells CASFRDIRNTEAFF. CDR3 coding DNA: TGCGCCAGCTTCCGGGACATACGGAACACTGAAGCTTTCTTT.

The gene calls are TRBV25-1 and TRBJ1-2, with D hard to call. Looked up from germline, CDR1 is MGHDK and CDR2 is SYGVNS. The CDR3 covers 12 residues. Trimming shortened V by 4 bases and J by 8 bases, and 11 bases separated the two germline ends. CDR3 amino acids: CASSGQTRGYTF. The CDR3 nucleotides read TGTGCCAGCAGTGGTCAGACGAGGGGCTACACCTTC.

The V gene is TRBV6-2 or TRBV6-3, the J gene TRBJ2-1; 8 bases map to TRBD2. The germline V gene has CDR1 MNHEY and CDR2 SVGEGT. The CDR3 is 12 amino acids. The V gene end was trimmed by 5 bases and the J gene end by 8 bases; junction bases not matched to a gene: 2. CDR3 amino acids: CASSRRGDEQFF. CDR3 nucleotides: TGTGCCAGCAGTAGGCGGGGGGATGAGCAGTTCTTC.

DNA of the CDR3: TGTGCCAGCAGTCCCCGGGACCGAAGGGGGACCGGGGAGCTGTTTTTT. Translated, it gives CASSPRDRRGTGELFF. This sequence joins TRBV2 and TRBJ2-2; TRBD1 is a possible D gene (6 bases). V lost 5 bases, J lost 5 bases, and 18 bases lay in between. CDR3 length equals 16 residues. Germline CDR1 is SNHLY and CDR2 is FYNNEI.

V gene TRBV19 combines with J gene TRBJ1-1, with a weak D call TRBD1 (6 bases). The CDR3 is 13 residues long. CDR1 and CDR2 from the germline V gene are LNHDA and SQIVND (reference sequence). V lost 10 bases to trimming and J lost 5 bases, with 17 bases between them. Here the CDR3 reads CAISTGTRTEAFF. As DNA, the CDR3 is TGTGCCATTTCCACAGGGACCCGGACTGAAGCTTTCTTT.

This clone was recorded only once. V and J are TRBV18 and TRBJ2-7; 9 positions agree with TRBD2. Germline lookup yields CDR1 KGHSH and CDR2 LQKENI. Unmatched junction bases numbered 9, after V lost 6 bases and J lost 0 bases. The length of the CDR3 is 16 residues. CDR3 bases: TGTGCCAGCTCGGCCCGAAGCGGGGGGAGCTCCTACGAGCAGTACTTC. This gives the protein CASSARSGGSSYEQYF.

The V call is TRBV7-3, the J call TRBJ2-3; TRBD2 is a possible D gene (7 bases). Germline V gene data show CDR1 as SGHTA and CDR2 as FQGTGA. The germline V and J ends were trimmed by 1 base and 6 bases, with 17 bases remaining between them. CDR3 size: 16 residues. The DNA of the CDR3 is TGTGCCAGCAGCTTAATAGGCGGGGGCGCCGTCGATACGCAGTATTTT. This translates into CASSLIGGGAVDTQYF.

J is TRBJ1-4 and V is TRBV6-5; 8 nucleotides line up with TRBD1. Germline V gene lookup returns CDR1 MNHEY and CDR2 SVGAGI. V shed 2 bases and J 4 bases; nucleotides not matched to a gene: 3. The CDR3 totals 15 residues. In DNA, the CDR3 is TGTGCCAGCAGTTACGGGACAGGTTTTAATGAAAAACTGTTTTTT. This encodes CASSYGTGFNEKLFF.

This clone appeared a few times. The chain recombines TRBV24-1 with TRBJ2-2; 7 bases fit TRBD1. This CDR3 has 13 amino acids. CDR1 KGHDR and CDR2 SFDVKD come from the germline V gene. V gave up 8 bases and J gave up 5 bases; unmatched junction bases: 4. The CDR3 DNA is TGTGCCACCAACAGGGGTGGGACCGGGGAGCTGTTTTTT. Translated, it gives CATNRGGTGELFF.

Note on this clone: This sample includes further DNA sequences coding for the same CDR3. The V gene is TRBV7-2, the J gene TRBJ1-4, with a possible D match to TRBD1 (6 bases). Germline CDR1 reads SGHTA; CDR2 reads FQGNSA. This CDR3 spans 12 amino acids. The V end was cut by 6 bases, the J end by 8 bases, with 10 bases between. The CDR3 loop is CASSPQGEKLFF. CDR3 bases: TGTGCCAGCAGTCCCCAGGGGGAAAAACTGTTTTTT.

V usage is TRBV27 and J usage is TRBJ2-7; TRBD2 matches at 7 bases. J gave up 1 base and V 6 bases, and 9 bases lay outside the gene matches. CDR3 length: 15 residues. Germline CDR1 reads MNHEY; CDR2 reads SMNVEV (reference sequence). CDR3 in amino acids: CASRSIAGLSYEQYF. The CDR3 region has the DNA TGTGCCAGCAGATCTATAGCGGGCCTATCCTACGAGCAGTACTTC.

The chain is built from TRBV7-2 and TRBJ1-1; 7 bases align to TRBD1. The CDR3 runs to 14 residues. With 5 bases clipped from V and 4 bases from J, the junction kept 7 bases outside the gene matches. Germline assignment: CDR1 SGHTA and CDR2 FQGNSA. In nucleotides, the CDR3 is TGTGCCAGCAGCATAAAGGGGGCTGGCACTGAAGCTTTCTTT. Translated: CASSIKGAGTEAFF. The full variable domain, rest sourced from reference TRBV7-2 and TRBJ1-1, is GAGVSQSPSNKVTEKGKDVELRCDPISGHTALYWYRQSLGQGLEFLIYFQGNSAPDKSGLPSDRFSAERTGGSVSTLTIQRTQQEDSAVYLCASSIKGAGTEAFFGQGTRLTVV.

The rearrangement joins TRBV7-9 to TRBJ1-2, with D uncertain. The CDR3 is 16 residues long. Trimming took 0 bases from V and 6 from J, leaving 17 bases between them. The germline CDR1 and CDR2 sequences are SEHNR and FQNEAQ (reference sequence). CDR3: CASSLALSSYGHGYTF. In nucleotides, the CDR3 is TGTGCCAGCAGCTTAGCGCTGTCGTCCTATGGGCATGGCTACACCTTC.

The chain joins TRBV5-1 to TRBJ2-1; 9 bases align to TRBD2. Trimming at V came to 2 bases and at J to 7 bases, leaving 4 bases not matched to a gene. Germline loops: CDR1 SGHRS, CDR2 YFSETQ. The CDR3 covers 14 residues. The chain's CDR3 is CASSFASGINEQFF. CDR3 in DNA: TGCGCCAGCAGCTTCGCTAGCGGGATTAATGAGCAGTTCTTC.

V usage is TRBV18 and J usage is TRBJ1-5; TRBD1 is a possible D gene (5 bases). V was pared by 6 bases and J by 0 bases, with 12 bases between. Per germline, CDR1 KGHSH and CDR2 LQKENI. This CDR3 comprises 15 residues. The CDR3 reads CASSLDSYSNQPQHF. The DNA for the CDR3 is TGTGCCAGCTCGCTCGACAGTTATAGCAATCAGCCCCAGCATTTT.

The chain is built from TRBV6-5 and TRBJ1-5, with TRBD1 as a possible D gene (6 bases). Germline V CDR1 and CDR2: MNHEY, SVGAGI. The CDR3 runs 11 residues. Between the trimmed V and J ends, which lost 8 bases and 7 bases, there was a span of 9 bases. The CDR3 sequence is CASGRGQPQHF. The CDR3 DNA follows: TGTGCCAGCGGGAGGGGGCAGCCCCAGCATTTT.

This chain joins TRBV10-1 and TRBJ2-1, with 10 bases identical to TRBD2. Germline assignment: CDR1 WNHNN and CDR2 SYGVQD (reference sequence). The CDR3 sequence is 16 residues long. V lost 0 bases and J lost 7; bases outside the gene matches: 6. CDR3 loop: CASSESRPSGRNEQFF. The DNA of the CDR3 is TGCGCCAGCAGTGAGTCTAGGCCTAGCGGGAGAAATGAGCAGTTCTTC.

V usage is TRBV7-3 and J usage is TRBJ1-1, with 7 bases aligning to TRBD1. The CDR3 loop spans 16 amino acids. Germline CDR1 and CDR2: SGHTA and FQGTGA. J gave up 0 bases and V 5 bases, and 9 bases lay outside the gene matches. The CDR3 DNA is TGTGCCAGCAGCCCTGGACAGGCTGGGGTGAACACTGAAGCTTTCTTT. This gives the protein CASSPGQAGVNTEAFF.